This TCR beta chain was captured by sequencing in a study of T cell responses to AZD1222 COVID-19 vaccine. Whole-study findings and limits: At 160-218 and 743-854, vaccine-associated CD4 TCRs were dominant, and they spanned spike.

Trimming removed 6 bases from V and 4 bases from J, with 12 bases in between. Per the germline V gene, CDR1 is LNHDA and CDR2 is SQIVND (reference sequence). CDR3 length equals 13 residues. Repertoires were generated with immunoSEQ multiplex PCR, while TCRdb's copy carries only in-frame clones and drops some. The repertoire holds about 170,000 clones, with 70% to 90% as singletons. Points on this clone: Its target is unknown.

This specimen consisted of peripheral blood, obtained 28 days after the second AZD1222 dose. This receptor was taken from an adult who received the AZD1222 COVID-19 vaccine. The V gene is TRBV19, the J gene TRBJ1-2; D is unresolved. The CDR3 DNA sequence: TGTGCCAGTAGGCCCTACTACCTCTATGGCTACACCTTC. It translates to CASRPYYLYGYTF. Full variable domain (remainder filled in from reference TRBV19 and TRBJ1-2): DGGITQSPKYLFRKEGQNVTLSCEQNLNHDAMYWYRQDPGQGLRLIYYSQIVNDFQKGDIAEGYSVSREKKESFPLTVTSAQKNPTAFYLCASRPYYLYGYTFGSGTRLTVV.